Below are 29 T cell receptor beta chains sequenced from a single sample in a study of blood T cell repertoires in COVID-19 (dated by TCRdb to the early 2020s). Library construction relied on the immunoSEQ multiplex PCR assay. TCRdb limited this immuneACCESS table to in-frame rearrangements with V and J called. A share of clones is missing; checked studies link under half to unresolved V genes, and the rest is unexplained. For this sample there are some 140,000 clones; around four fifths appear just once. In total, the top ten clones hold approximately 11% of the sample. Sequenced sample: peripheral blood. These receptors were obtained from a man between 60 and 75 years old who had recovered from COVID-19.

This clone was found once. The CDR3 region has the DNA TGTGCCAGCAGCTTTCGGGGAGGGGGTCAGCCCCAGCATTTT. It yields the protein CASSFRGGGQPQHF. The chain links TRBV5-6 to TRBJ1-5; the D gene is possibly TRBD1 (6 bases). Trimming took off 2 bases at V and 6 bases at J, with 12 bases between the two ends. The CDR3 has 14 residues. Germline loops: CDR1 SGHDT, CDR2 YYEEEE.

The gene calls are TRBV5-6 and TRBJ1-2; possibly TRBD1 for D (6 bases). The CDR3 length is 14 residues. CDR1 is SGHDT and CDR2 is YYEEEE in the germline V gene. V shed 4 bases and J shed 2 bases, with 12 bases lying between them. The CDR3 coding sequence is TGTGCCAGCAGCCCGGTTACAGGGAACTATGGCTACACCTTC. Translated, it gives CASSPVTGNYGYTF.

The rearrangement uses TRBV18 and TRBJ2-5; D uncertain. Trimming pared 3 bases from V and 1 base from J, leaving 3 bases between. The CDR3 is 12 amino acids. Germline values: CDR1 KGHSH, CDR2 LQKENI. The CDR3 DNA sequence: TGTGCCAGCTCACCCGGCCAAGAGACCCAGTACTTC. Its translation is CASSPGQETQYF.

This clone was observed a handful of times. The chain employs TRBV12-3 or TRBV12-4 and TRBJ1-1; 7 nucleotides line up with TRBD1. This CDR3 region has 13 residues. J was trimmed by 0 bases and V by 8 bases; bases with no gene match: 3. The CDR3 is CASRGQMNTEAFF. The CDR3, as DNA: TGTGCCAGCCGGGGACAGATGAACACTGAAGCTTTCTTT.

The CDR3: CASSLHGTGYHTSPLHF. The CDR3 DNA reads TGTGCCAGCAGTTTACACGGGACAGGGTACCATACTTCACCCCTCCACTTT. The gene calls are TRBV28 and TRBJ1-6; TRBD1 matches 9 bases. This CDR3 comprises 17 residues. Germline-derived CDR1 and CDR2 are MDHEN and SYDVKM. The V and J ends lost 2 bases and 9 bases, in that order; junction bases with no gene match: 11.

The chain links TRBV2 to TRBJ2-7; D possibly corresponds to TRBD2 (5 bases). The CDR3 consists of 14 residues. Germline V gene sequence: CDR1 SNHLY, CDR2 FYNNEI. Trimming cost V 3 bases and J 9 bases, with 18 bases left between them. Here the CDR3 DNA reads TGTGCCAGCAGTGACCCTTCTGCGCGGGCTTGGCAGTACTTC. This gives the protein CASSDPSARAWQYF.

This clone was seen many times. The chain recombines TRBV5-4 with TRBJ2-1; 13 bases map to TRBD2. The ends lost 5 bases at V and 6 bases at J; junction bases unmatched: 8. This CDR3 is 16 amino acids long. The germline gives CDR1 SGHNT, CDR2 YYREEE (reference sequence). DNA for the CDR3: TGTGCCAGCAGTCATACTAGCGGGGGGGCGTTCAATGAGCAGTTCTTC. As protein: CASSHTSGGAFNEQFF.

The gene calls are TRBV6-6 and TRBJ2-5, with D tentatively TRBD1 (5 bases). Trimming cost V 5 bases and J 3 bases, with 16 bases left between them. CDR1 is MNHNY and CDR2 is SVGAGI in the germline V gene (reference sequence). The CDR3 runs 15 residues. The CDR3 DNA follows: TGTGCCAGCAGTCCCCCCCGAGACAGTGAAGAGACCCAGTACTTC. Protein sequence: CASSPPRDSEETQYF.

The rearrangement joins TRBV14 to TRBJ2-1, with TRBD2 matching over 11 bases. CDR3 length equals 15 residues. Germline V gene sequence: CDR1 SGHDN, CDR2 FVKESK. After removal of 3 bases from V and 8 bases from J, the junction contained 6 bases not matched to a gene. CDR3 sequence reads: CASSQYLAGGHEQFF. For the CDR3, the DNA is TGTGCCAGCAGCCAGTATCTAGCGGGAGGTCATGAGCAGTTCTTC.

CDR3 sequence reads: CASSASGNQPQHF. CDR3 in DNA: TGTGCCAGCAGCGCCTCGGGGAATCAGCCCCAGCATTTT. This chain uses TRBV16 with TRBJ1-5; D is unclear. Trimming took 5 bases from V and 4 from J, leaving 9 bases between them. CDR1 is KGHSY and CDR2 is FQNENV in the germline V gene. The CDR3 consists of 13 residues. Combining the CDR3 with reference TRBV16 and TRBJ1-5 gives the whole variable domain GEEVAQTPKHLVRGEGQKAKLYCAPIKGHSYVFWYQQVLKNEFKFLISFQNENVFDETGMPKERFSAKCLPNSPCSLEIQATKLEDSAVYFCASSASGNQPQHFGDGTRLSIL.

The rearrangement uses TRBV29-1 and TRBJ2-5; 8 bases line up with TRBD1. Germline CDR1 is SQVTM and CDR2 is ANQGSEA. The trim removed 1 base at V and 5 bases at J, leaving 6 bases unmatched. The CDR3 consists of 14 residues. CDR3 sequence reads: CSVEGSGGVETQYF. The CDR3 DNA reads as TGCAGCGTTGAAGGGTCAGGGGGCGTGGAGACCCAGTACTTC. Full variable domain (rest looked up from reference TRBV29-1 and TRBJ2-5): SAVISQKPSRDICQRGTSLTIQCQVDSQVTMMFWYRQQPGQSLTLIATANQGSEATYESGFVIDKFPISRPNLTFSTLTVSNMSPEDSSIYLCSVEGSGGVETQYFGPGTRLLVL.

This chain's CDR3 is CASSEGAAGRKQYF. The CDR3 nucleotides are TGCGCCAGCAGCGAAGGGGCAGCAGGGAGGAAGCAGTACTTC. V and J are TRBV5-1 and TRBJ2-7; a possible D gene is TRBD2 (6 bases). The CDR3 is made up of 14 amino acids. CDR1 is SGHRS, CDR2 YFSETQ, per germline. V shed 4 bases and J shed 8 bases, with 19 bases lying between them.

CDR3 region: CASSLAAGVNTGELFF. CDR3 DNA sequence: TGTGCCAGCAGCCTGGCGGCGGGAGTAAACACCGGGGAGCTGTTTTTT. V gene TRBV5-5 combines with J gene TRBJ2-2; 7 bases match TRBD2. Germline CDR1 is SGHKS and CDR2 is YYEKEE (reference sequence). V shed 4 bases and J 2 bases; nucleotides not matched to a gene: 8. The CDR3 is 16 amino acids.

The rearrangement uses TRBV2 and TRBJ2-5; 13 positions agree with TRBD2. V lost 6 bases to trimming and J lost 7 bases; unmatched junction nucleotides: 5. The germline gives CDR1 SNHLY, CDR2 FYNNEI. This CDR3 is 14 amino acids long. This CDR3 is CASRGLAGSGTQYF. The CDR3 DNA reads as TGTGCCAGCAGGGGACTAGCGGGGTCCGGGACCCAGTACTTC.

This clone was seen a few times. The genes are TRBV5-1 and TRBJ1-1; D unresolved. This CDR3 has 14 residues. The germline V gene has CDR1 SGHRS and CDR2 YFSETQ. V lost 0 bases to trimming and J lost 1 base, with 7 bases between them. CDR3 amino acids: CASSLGLKNTEAFF. The CDR3 bases are TGCGCCAGCAGCTTGGGCCTAAAGAACACTGAAGCTTTCTTT.

V is TRBV7-9 and J is TRBJ2-5; 11 nucleotides align to TRBD1. The CDR3 spans 15 residues. V was clipped by 4 bases and J by 7 bases; unmatched bases: 8. Germline values: CDR1 SEHNR, CDR2 FQNEAQ (reference sequence). The CDR3 DNA is TGTGCCAGCAGCTCGGGACAGGGGGTAGTCGGGACCCAGTACTTC. Its protein product is CASSSGQGVVGTQYF.

V usage is TRBV5-1 and J usage is TRBJ1-1; 9 nucleotides line up with TRBD1. The trim removed 0 bases at V and 0 bases at J, leaving 6 bases unmatched. This CDR3 contains 17 residues. From germline, CDR1 is SGHRS and CDR2 YFSETQ. The CDR3 spells CASSLGTGAGVNTEAFF. The CDR3 coding sequence is TGCGCCAGCAGCTTGGGGACAGGGGCTGGGGTGAACACTGAAGCTTTCTTT. Full variable domain (missing parts from reference TRBV5-1 and TRBJ1-1): KAGVTQTPRYLIKTRGQQVTLSCSPISGHRSVSWYQQTPGQGLQFLFEYFSETQRNKGNFPGRFSGRQFSNSRSEMNVSTLELGDSALYLCASSLGTGAGVNTEAFFGQGTRLTVV.

This clone has only a few counts. The genes are TRBV19 and TRBJ2-2; D call uncertain. The V and J ends lost 4 bases and 5 bases respectively, with 8 bases between them. CDR1 is LNHDA, CDR2 SQIVND, per germline (reference sequence). The CDR3 has 13 amino acids. The CDR3 bases are TGTGCCAGTAGTAGGGCCATAACCGGGGAGCTGTTTTTT. It codes for CASSRAITGELFF.

V is TRBV7-3 and J is TRBJ1-1; perhaps TRBD1 as D (5 bases). V lost 5 bases and J 3 bases, leaving 13 bases between the germline ends. CDR1 is SGHTA and CDR2 is FQGTGA in the germline V gene. This CDR3 region has 14 residues. The CDR3 nucleotides are TGTGCCAGCAGCCAAGCCGGGGGTCACACTGAAGCTTTCTTT. Its protein product is CASSQAGGHTEAFF.

This chain uses TRBV28 with TRBJ1-6; D is unclear. The ends were cut back, 5 bases at V and 7 bases at J, with 3 bases in the middle. Germline V gene sequence: CDR1 MDHEN, CDR2 SYDVKM. This CDR3 region has 11 residues. Here the CDR3 reads CASSLNSPLHF. The DNA of the CDR3 is TGTGCCAGCAGTCTAAATTCACCCCTCCACTTT.

The V and J genes are TRBV28 and TRBJ1-1; weak D call: TRBD1 (6 bases). The germline CDR1 and CDR2 sequences are MDHEN and SYDVKM. Trimming took off 7 bases at V and 2 bases at J, with 17 bases between the two ends. This CDR3 region has 15 residues. The CDR3: CASNKPDRPNTEAFF. The DNA of the CDR3 is TGTGCCAGCAATAAACCGGACAGACCAAACACTGAAGCTTTCTTT.

This chain uses TRBV19 with TRBJ1-1; D is perhaps TRBD1 (5 bases). Germline CDR1 and CDR2: LNHDA and SQIVND (reference sequence). This CDR3 contains 13 residues. Between the trimmed V and J ends, which lost 4 bases and 4 bases, there was a span of 10 bases. The CDR3 bases are TGTGCCAGTAGTACCCAGGGTGGCACTGAAGCTTTCTTT. Amino acid sequence: CASSTQGGTEAFF.

This clone occurred once. CDR3 protein: CASSSLAGAYNEQFF. The DNA of the CDR3 is TGTGCCAGCAGTTCTCTAGCGGGAGCCTACAATGAGCAGTTCTTC. V gene TRBV6-2 or TRBV6-3 combines with J gene TRBJ2-1; TRBD2 matches 10 bases. This CDR3 is 15 amino acids long. Germline V gene sequence: CDR1 MNHEY, CDR2 SVGEGT. J was trimmed by 2 bases and V by 4 bases; bases with no gene match: 2.

This clone was counted at least ten times. The chain employs TRBV10-3 and TRBJ2-7; 9 nucleotides agree with TRBD1. The V gene end was trimmed by 7 bases and the J gene end by 3 bases; junction bases not matched to a gene: 7. This CDR3 has 14 amino acids. CDR1 and CDR2 from the germline V gene are ENHRY and SYGVKD. Here the CDR3 reads CAIKGTGNIYEQYF. The DNA of the CDR3 is TGTGCCATCAAGGGGACAGGGAACATCTACGAGCAGTACTTC.

This clone was picked up one time. The J gene is TRBJ1-2, the V gene TRBV20-1, with unresolved D. CDR3 size: 11 residues. With 7 bases removed from V and 0 bases from J, the gap between germline ends came to 6 bases. Germline assignment: CDR1 DFQATT and CDR2 SNEGSKA (reference sequence). This chain's CDR3 is CSGYTNYGYTF. The CDR3 coding sequence is TGCAGTGGATACACTAACTATGGCTACACCTTC.

This sequence joins TRBV21-1 and TRBJ1-4. TRBV21-1 is a pseudogene. The CDR3 runs 15 residues. The CDR3 spells CASSKVSSTNEKLFF. For the CDR3, the DNA is TGTGCCAGCAGCAAAGTAAGCTCAACTAATGAAAAACTGTTTTTT.

V gene TRBV5-1 combines with J gene TRBJ2-5, with a possible D match to TRBD1 (7 bases). This CDR3 is built from 15 residues. CDR1 and CDR2 from the germline V gene are SGHRS and YFSETQ. V lost 0 bases and J lost 1, with 10 bases in between. The CDR3 sequence: CASSLGQGGQETQYF. The DNA of the CDR3 is TGCGCCAGCAGCTTGGGGCAGGGGGGCCAAGAGACCCAGTACTTC.

This CDR3 reads CASGQGATGELFF. CDR3 coding DNA: TGTGCCAGCGGACAGGGGGCCACCGGGGAGCTGTTTTTT. The chain carries TRBV2 and TRBJ2-2; 11 bases are shared with TRBD1. This CDR3 has 13 amino acids. The germline V gene encodes CDR1 SNHLY and CDR2 FYNNEI. Germline trimming cut 8 bases from V and 4 bases from J; bases unmatched to any gene: 0.

The gene calls are TRBV2 and TRBJ1-2, with D perhaps TRBD1 (6 bases). The CDR3 has 13 amino acids. Germline V gives CDR1 SNHLY, CDR2 FYNNEI. V shed 6 bases and J shed 5 bases, with 13 bases lying between them. The CDR3 nucleotides read TGTGCCAGCAGCGACGACAGGAGTTATGGCTACACCTTC. Translating it yields CASSDDRSYGYTF.